This is a list of T cell receptor beta chains from one sample in a study of blood T cells in healthy people across ages. TCRdb itself ran the 5' RACE reads through MiXCR, one entry per CDR3 protein. Of about 680,000 distinct CDR3 sequences in the sample, roughly 50% were seen once. The source material was blood. Receptor source: a woman aged 60-70 years in good health. The CDR3 runs from the conserved cysteine through the conserved F or W. The D gene is left open where the match is weak. A row's size may be missing; if present it is once, few, many or a size class.

v_gene	j_gene	abundance	d_gene	CDR3nt	CDR3aa
TRBV6-5	TRBJ2-7	NA	NA	TGTGCCAGCAGCAGACAGGAACGGTCCTACGAGCAGTACTTC	CASSRQERSYEQYF
TRBV6-1	TRBJ2-1	NA	NA	TGTGCCAGCAGTGAAGCTTCTACAGGGATAGGGGAGCAGTTCTTC	CASSEASTGIGEQFF
TRBV4-2	TRBJ2-3	NA	NA	TGTGCCAGCAGCCAAGTAGGAGGGGCGAAAGATACGCAGTATTTT	CASSQVGGAKDTQYF
TRBV7-2	TRBJ1-2	NA	NA	TGTGCCAGCGTATTGACGACAGCTCTCTATGGCTACACCTTC	CASVLTTALYGYTF
TRBV12-3/TRBV12-4	TRBJ2-7	NA	TRBD1	TGTGCCAGCAGTTTGAGGCGGACAGGGGGTTCCTACGAGCAGTACTTC	CASSLRRTGGSYEQYF
TRBV7-2	TRBJ1-4	NA	TRBD1	TGTGCCAGCAGCGAACAGGGGCTTTTAGCTAATGAAAAACTGTTTTTT	CASSEQGLLANEKLFF
TRBV10-3	TRBJ1-4	NA	NA	TGTGCCATCAGTAGGGATCACCTAGGTGAAAAACTGTTTTTT	CAISRDHLGEKLFF
TRBV6-2/TRBV6-3	TRBJ1-4	NA	NA	TGTGCCAGCAGTTATATCAGGAGATCGGAACTGTTTTTT	CASSYIRRSELFF
TRBV5-1	TRBJ2-7	NA	TRBD2	TGCGCCAGCAGCAGGGGACAGGGACTAGCGGCCTCCGATGAGCAGTACTTC	CASSRGQGLAASDEQYF
TRBV5-1	TRBJ1-2	NA	NA	TGCGCCAGCAGCTTGGTGGGTAGTCAGGGCTATGGCTACACCTTC	CASSLVGSQGYGYTF
TRBV20-1	TRBJ2-5	NA	TRBD2	TGCAGTGCTAGAGGAGCGGGGGGGTGGGAGACCCAGTACTTC	CSARGAGGWETQYF
TRBV2	TRBJ2-7	few	NA	TGTGCCAGCAGTGAGAATACAGGGCGATCCTACGAGCAGTACTTC	CASSENTGRSYEQYF
TRBV20-1	TRBJ2-5	NA	TRBD1	TGCAGTGCCGAGAGACAGGGGGCCTTCATCCAAGAGACCCAGTACTTC	CSAERQGAFIQETQYF
TRBV7-2	TRBJ2-7	few	NA	TGTGCCAGCAGCGCGGGACATTCCGCCTACGAGCAGTACTTC	CASSAGHSAYEQYF
TRBV7-9	TRBJ1-5	NA	NA	TGTGCCAGCAGCTTAGCGGGAGGGGCGAGCAATCAGCCCCAGCATTTT	CASSLAGGASNQPQHF
TRBV20-1	TRBJ2-7	few	TRBD2	TGCAGTGCTAGAGCGACTAGCGGAGTCTACGAGCAGTACTTC	CSARATSGVYEQYF
TRBV7-2	TRBJ1-1	few	NA	TGTGCCAGCAGCTTATCACGGGATACTGAAGCTTTCTTT	CASSLSRDTEAFF